The present T cell receptor (beta chain) was sequenced within a study of T cell repertoires in cytomegalovirus infection. Study details: Well-studied HLA-B-restricted epitopes and recently identified HLA-C-restricted epitopes of CMV were both used in the study.

Study outcomes and limitations: HLA-C-restricted TCR beta clonotypes specific for CMV led the ex vivo response.

Each CDR3 protein gets one entry after TCRdb re-called the reads with MiXCR. Among roughly 220,000 distinct CDR3 sequences listed, around 40% were seen once. This clonotype was seen more than once but under ten times. No antigen is known for it. Germline loops: CDR1 MNHEY, CDR2 SMNVEV (reference sequence). Germline trimming cut 4 bases from V and 4 bases from J; bases unmatched to any gene: 5. The CDR3 spans 15 residues. The chain recombines TRBV27 with TRBJ2-7, with 12 bases lining up with TRBD1. The sequence was obtained from a human donor in good health (CMV status not recorded). Some clones in this sample may be carry-over from other donors' samples. Source: CD8+ T cells from cultured PBMCs, taken from culture after CMV antigen stimulation. The CDR3 is CASSWDRGRRYEQYF. The DNA for the CDR3 is TGTGCCAGCAGTTGGGACAGGGGGCGTAGGTACGAGCAGTACTTC.